What follows are 24 T cell receptor beta chains derived from one specimen sequenced in a study of OX40 agonist ivuxolimab in advanced cancers. The repertoire was sequenced with immunoSEQ multiplex PCR; TCRdb's copy has only in-frame clones and lacks some. The sample holds almost 90,000 clones, approximately 91% seen once. The sequences come from CD4+ or CD8+ T cells sorted from blood, collected in a trial of the OX40 agonist ivuxolimab. All receptors derive from an adult with an advanced solid tumor such as melanoma, head and neck, liver or kidney cancer.

The V and J genes are TRBV28 and TRBJ2-7; 14 nucleotides line up with TRBD2. Losses at the gene ends were 5 bases for V and 6 bases for J; bases not matched to a gene: 15. Germline CDR1 MDHEN, CDR2 SYDVKM. This CDR3 has 18 residues. CDR3 sequence: CASSLGTSGRGLAGEQYF. The CDR3 nucleotides are TGTGCCAGCAGTCTAGGGACTAGCGGGAGAGGCCTGGCGGGCGAGCAGTACTTC.

The rearrangement links TRBV5-1 to TRBJ1-2; 8 positions match TRBD1. Germline lookup yields CDR1 SGHRS and CDR2 YFSETQ. The CDR3 covers 14 residues. Losses at the gene ends were 0 bases for V and 7 bases for J; bases not matched to a gene: 5. The CDR3 DNA reads TGCGCCAGCAGCTTGGGGCAGGGGGCTGGTGGCTACACCTTC. Amino acids: CASSLGQGAGGYTF.

This clone was picked up one time. The chain links TRBV27 to TRBJ2-3; D ambiguous. CDR1 and CDR2 (germline): MNHEY, SMNVEV (reference sequence). Trimming cost V 3 bases and J 6 bases, with 4 bases left between them. The CDR3 extends over 11 amino acids. The CDR3 nucleotides are TGTGCCAGCAGTTTTCTTGATACGCAGTATTTT. It yields the protein CASSFLDTQYF.

V and J are TRBV19 and TRBJ2-3; D gene unclear. Between the trimmed V and J ends, which lost 1 base and 0 bases, there was a span of 8 bases. CDR1 LNHDA and CDR2 SQIVND come from the germline V gene (reference sequence). The CDR3 is made up of 15 amino acids. The CDR3 protein is CASSIAHQSTDTQYF. Here the CDR3 DNA reads TGTGCCAGTAGTATAGCGCACCAGAGCACAGATACGCAGTATTTT.

The J gene is TRBJ2-5, the V gene TRBV7-2; 8 bases are a match to TRBD2. The CDR3 extends over 16 amino acids. Germline-derived CDR1 and CDR2 are SGHTA and FQGNSA. J lost 7 bases, V lost 2 bases, and 12 bases had no gene match. The CDR3 DNA reads as TGTGCCAGCAGCTTATCTGGTAGCGGGACGTTTTCGACCCAGTACTTC. Protein product: CASSLSGSGTFSTQYF.

The chain carries TRBV5-1 and TRBJ2-7, with D perhaps given as TRBD1 or TRBD2 (5 bases each). Deletions cut 4 bases from V and 0 bases from J, with 11 bases between. Germline V gives CDR1 SGHRS, CDR2 YFSETQ. The CDR3 consists of 14 residues. Written as DNA, the CDR3 is TGCGCCAGCAGCCGCACCGGGACCTCCTACGAGCAGTACTTC. Translation gives CASSRTGTSYEQYF.

This chain joins TRBV28 and TRBJ2-2; 9 positions agree with TRBD1. Trimming took 4 bases from V and 6 from J; bases not matched to a gene: 9. From germline, CDR1 is MDHEN and CDR2 SYDVKM. The CDR3 contains 16 residues. In DNA form, the CDR3 reads TGTGCCAGCAGTTCTACGGGACAGGGTTTCCCCGGGGAGCTGTTTTTT. Protein: CASSSTGQGFPGELFF.

This clone was found once. This rearrangement joins TRBV19 to TRBJ2-5; the D gene is possibly TRBD2 (6 bases). CDR3 length: 15 residues. V was clipped by 0 bases and J by 5 bases, with 13 bases between them. In germline, CDR1 is LNHDA, CDR2 SQIVND (reference sequence). The CDR3 region is CASSIDARERETQYF. For the CDR3, the DNA is TGTGCCAGTAGTATAGACGCCCGGGAGAGGGAGACCCAGTACTTC.

The count of this clone is one. A much larger clone lies one base from this, so it may be a read error. The same CDR3 is also encoded by other DNA sequences in this sample. The chain uses TRBV28 and TRBJ1-2, with TRBD1 matching over 7 bases. Per the germline V gene, CDR1 is MDHEN and CDR2 is SYDVKM. J was trimmed by 4 bases and V by 6 bases; bases with no gene match: 5. The CDR3 consists of 13 residues. The CDR3 DNA reads TGTGCCAGCAGCACCACAGGGGTCTATGGCTACACCTTC. Protein sequence: CASSTTGVYGYTF.

The CDR3 DNA reads as TGTGCCAGCAGTTCGCCGGCTCTTCAGCCCCAGCATTTT. Translation: CASSSPALQPQHF. The J gene is TRBJ1-5, the V gene TRBV28; unclear D gene. Germline values: CDR1 MDHEN, CDR2 SYDVKM. This CDR3 comprises 13 residues. V was cut by 4 bases and J by 6 bases, with 10 bases left in between. The entire variable domain, with the rest obtained from reference TRBV28 and TRBJ1-5, is as follows: DVKVTQSSRYLVKRTGEKVFLECVQDMDHENMFWYRQDPGLGLRLIYFSYDVKMKEKGDIPEGYSVSREKKERFSLILESASTNQTSMYLCASSSPALQPQHFGDGTRLSIL.

The chain joins TRBV2 to TRBJ2-5; 11 bases match TRBD2. V lost 7 bases, J lost 5 bases, and 12 bases stayed unmatched. The CDR3 consists of 16 residues. From germline, CDR1 is SNHLY and CDR2 FYNNEI. CDR3 amino acids: CASTLNSGGAGETQYF. CDR3 sequence (DNA): TGTGCCAGCACCCTCAATAGCGGGGGGGCCGGGGAGACCCAGTACTTC.

This chain links TRBV28 with TRBJ2-3; TRBD2 aligns across 7 bases. V was clipped by 5 bases and J by 2 bases; unmatched bases: 7. Germline assignment: CDR1 MDHEN and CDR2 SYDVKM. The CDR3 has 15 amino acids. This CDR3 reads CASSRGDQNTDTQYF. As DNA, the CDR3 is TGTGCCAGCAGTCGGGGGGACCAAAACACAGATACGCAGTATTTT.

The chain couples TRBV7-9 to TRBJ2-3; no clear D. The germline V gene has CDR1 SEHNR and CDR2 FQNEAQ (reference sequence). The CDR3 is 14 residues long. V was cut by 3 bases and J by 2 bases, with 9 bases left in between. The CDR3 region is CASSFGGYTDTQYF. In nucleotides, the CDR3 is TGTGCCAGCAGCTTCGGCGGTTACACAGATACGCAGTATTTT. Using reference TRBV7-9 and TRBJ2-3 for the parts outside the CDR3, the full variable domain is DTGVSQNPRHKITKRGQNVTFRCDPISEHNRLYWYRQTLGQGPEFLTYFQNEAQLEKSRLLSDRFSAERPKGSFSTLEIQRTEQGDSAMYLCASSFGGYTDTQYFGPGTRLTVL.

The chain combines TRBV27 with TRBJ1-5, with D perhaps TRBD1 (5 bases). There are 15 residues in the CDR3. V lost 4 bases and J lost 9, with 19 bases in between. Germline V lookup: CDR1 MNHEY, CDR2 SMNVEV (reference sequence). CDR3 amino acids: CASSSLGQQDGPQHF. CDR3 DNA sequence: TGTGCCAGCAGTTCCCTCGGACAACAGGATGGGCCCCAGCATTTT.

The gene calls are TRBV29-1 and TRBJ1-1; TRBD1 matches 8 bases. V lost 2 bases and J lost 8; bases outside the gene matches: 4. This CDR3 is 12 amino acids long. CDR1 and CDR2 (germline): SQVTM, ANQGSEA. CDR3 DNA: TGCAGCGTTGAAATACAGGGGGGAGAAGCTTTCTTT. This codes for CSVEIQGGEAFF.

This chain uses TRBV5-8 with TRBJ2-7; D possibly corresponds to TRBD2 (6 bases). V gave up 4 bases and J gave up 9 bases, with 17 bases separating them. Per the germline V gene, CDR1 is SGHTS and CDR2 is YDEGEE. The CDR3 spans 13 residues. The DNA of the CDR3 is TGTGCCAGCAGCACCCTCCGACTAGGTCGGCAGTACTTC. Translated, it gives CASSTLRLGRQYF.

The V gene is TRBV6-6, the J gene TRBJ1-1, with D possibly TRBD1 on 6 matching bases. The germline CDR1 and CDR2 sequences are MNHNY and SVGAGI (reference sequence). CDR3 length: 14 residues. The V end was cut by 1 base, the J end by 1 base, with 7 bases between. CDR3 coding DNA: TGTGCCAGCAGTTACTTACAGGGGAACACTGAAGCTTTCTTT. This codes for CASSYLQGNTEAFF.

This chain links TRBV7-2 with TRBJ2-7, with 8 bases fitting TRBD1. With V trimmed by 0 bases and J by 5 bases, 6 bases remained unmatched. The CDR3 covers 15 residues. Germline loops: CDR1 SGHTA, CDR2 FQGNSA. The CDR3 DNA follows: TGTGCCAGCAGCTTAGCTTCTTGGACAGGGAACGAGCAGTACTTC. This encodes CASSLASWTGNEQYF.

V gene TRBV12-5 combines with J gene TRBJ2-3, with unresolved D. The V gene lost 7 bases and the J gene lost 4 bases, with 12 bases spanning the gap. CDR1 is LGHNT and CDR2 is FRNRAP in the germline V gene. The CDR3 consists of 13 residues. In nucleotides, the CDR3 is TGTGCTAGTGCCCTTTCGGGTTCAGATACGCAGTATTTT. Protein product: CASALSGSDTQYF.

This clone was counted between two and nine times. J is TRBJ1-3 and V is TRBV19; no clear D. The CDR3 is made up of 14 amino acids. Germline CDR1 reads LNHDA; CDR2 reads SQIVND (reference sequence). Trimming stripped 2 bases from V and 7 bases from J, with 12 bases between. The CDR3 loop reads CASSIRQVSNTIYF. In nucleotides, the CDR3 is TGTGCCAGTAGTATACGCCAGGTATCGAACACCATATATTTT.

The chain recombines TRBV30 with TRBJ2-3; 11 nucleotides align to TRBD2. J was trimmed by 5 bases and V by 4 bases; bases with no gene match: 8. The CDR3 totals 15 residues. Germline values: CDR1 GTSNPN, CDR2 SVGIG (reference sequence). As DNA, the CDR3 is TGTGCCTGGATTCATAGCGGGAGGGCCGGAGATACGCAGTATTTT. The encoded protein is CAWIHSGRAGDTQYF.

V is TRBV27 and J is TRBJ2-1; 7 bases fit TRBD2. V shed 0 bases, J shed 4 bases, and the junction held 9 bases outside the gene matches. Per the germline V gene, CDR1 is MNHEY and CDR2 is SMNVEV (reference sequence). The CDR3 totals 17 residues. CDR3 sequence: CASSLSSMWEGYNEQFF. In DNA form, the CDR3 reads TGTGCCAGCAGTTTATCTTCAATGTGGGAGGGTTACAATGAGCAGTTCTTC.

Comments on this clone: The same CDR3 is also encoded by other DNA sequences in this sample. The chain carries TRBV5-1 and TRBJ2-2, with 10 bases fitting TRBD1. Germline V gives CDR1 SGHRS, CDR2 YFSETQ. The CDR3 sequence is 14 residues long. J was trimmed by 7 bases and V by 4 bases; bases with no gene match: 4. CDR3 loop: CASSHGQGDGELFF. In DNA, the CDR3 is TGCGCCAGCAGCCACGGACAGGGGGACGGGGAGCTGTTTTTT. The full variable domain, in which reference TRBV5-1 and TRBJ2-2 provide the parts outside the CDR3, is KAGVTQTPRYLIKTRGQQVTLSCSPISGHRSVSWYQQTPGQGLQFLFEYFSETQRNKGNFPGRFSGRQFSNSRSEMNVSTLELGDSALYLCASSHGQGDGELFFGEGSRLTVL.

The chain employs TRBV7-2 and TRBJ2-3; TRBD2 matches at 10 bases. Trimming at V came to 4 bases and at J to 6 bases, leaving 7 bases not matched to a gene. In germline, CDR1 is SGHTA, CDR2 FQGNSA. The CDR3 runs to 15 residues. The CDR3 loop reads CASSSEAGGWDTQYF. As DNA, the CDR3 is TGTGCCAGCAGCTCTGAAGCGGGGGGGTGGGATACGCAGTATTTT.